This entry lists 27 T cell receptor beta chains sequenced from one sample in a study of graft-versus-host responses after intestinal transplantation. These receptors' antigens are unknown. Sequencing used immunoSEQ multiplex PCR; TCRdb keeps in-frame clones, though not all of them. The data show about 110,000 clones, with around 93% seen just once and 0.4% to 0.55% held by the top ten. The sample in question was unstimulated CD8+ T cells sorted from spleen or lymph node cells, obtained before intestinal transplant. Receptor source: a human donor who received an intestinal transplant.

The V gene is TRBV28, the J gene TRBJ1-5; D gene unclear. Trimming left V 6 bases short and J 3 bases short, with 15 bases between. The CDR3 spans 15 residues. Germline V gene data show CDR1 as MDHEN and CDR2 as SYDVKM. The CDR3 spells CASRSSAAVNQPQHF. The CDR3 DNA follows: TGTGCCAGCAGATCATCAGCCGCAGTCAATCAGCCCCAGCATTTT. Drawing the rest from reference TRBV28 and TRBJ1-5, the complete variable domain is DVKVTQSSRYLVKRTGEKVFLECVQDMDHENMFWYRQDPGLGLRLIYFSYDVKMKEKGDIPEGYSVSREKKERFSLILESASTNQTSMYLCASRSSAAVNQPQHFGDGTRLSIL.

The V call is TRBV4-1, the J call TRBJ2-3; TRBD1 aligns across 9 bases. This CDR3 region has 13 residues. J was trimmed by 4 bases and V by 8 bases; bases with no gene match: 4. Germline V lookup: CDR1 MGHRA, CDR2 YSYEKL. CDR3 DNA: TGCGCCAGCGGGACAGGGATTTCAGATACGCAGTATTTT. Amino acids: CASGTGISDTQYF.

This chain joins TRBV11-2 and TRBJ2-7; D is perhaps TRBD1 (6 bases). V lost 2 bases to trimming and J lost 5 bases, with 13 bases between them. This CDR3 comprises 14 residues. CDR1 SGHAT and CDR2 FQNNGV come from the germline V gene. CDR3: CASSLLLGANEQYF. The CDR3 DNA follows: TGTGCCAGCAGCTTATTATTGGGGGCCAACGAGCAGTACTTC.

The rearrangement links TRBV7-9 to TRBJ1-4, with D possibly being TRBD1 (6 bases). Trimming shortened V by 5 bases and J by 7 bases, and 14 bases separated the two germline ends. This CDR3 has 14 residues. Germline CDR1 reads SEHNR; CDR2 reads FQNEAQ (reference sequence). The chain's CDR3 is CASSAATGLEKLFF. In DNA form, the CDR3 reads TGTGCCAGCAGCGCCGCGACAGGCCTTGAAAAACTGTTTTTT.

The V call is TRBV4-1, the J call TRBJ1-4; D remains unclear. V was shortened by 0 bases and J by 6 bases, with 14 bases between the two germline ends. Germline assignment: CDR1 MGHRA and CDR2 YSYEKL. The CDR3 extends over 16 amino acids. The CDR3 sequence is CASSQEWPGIDEKLFF. The CDR3 coding sequence is TGCGCCAGCAGCCAAGAATGGCCAGGAATAGATGAAAAACTGTTTTTT.

The rearrangement joins TRBV7-6 to TRBJ2-3; weak D call: TRBD2 (6 bases). CDR1 and CDR2 from the germline V gene are SGHVS and FNYEAQ. The CDR3 has 14 amino acids. V lost 7 bases, J lost 2 bases, and 13 bases lay in between. The CDR3 loop is CASTRTTDTDTQYF. Written as DNA, the CDR3 is TGTGCCAGCACCCGGACTACTGACACAGATACGCAGTATTTT.

This clone is a singleton in its sample. The chain employs TRBV7-3 and TRBJ2-2; TRBD1 or TRBD2 may be the D gene (5 bases each). Trimming removed 0 bases at V and 6 bases at J, with 14 bases between. The CDR3 extends over 16 amino acids. From germline, CDR1 is SGHTA and CDR2 FQGTGA. For the CDR3, the DNA is TGTGCCAGCAGCTTAACGGGTCGGGACCTGGCCGGGGAGCTGTTTTTT. Translating it yields CASSLTGRDLAGELFF.

This sequence joins TRBV4-2 and TRBJ1-5; D uncertain. Germline V gene lookup returns CDR1 LGHNA and CDR2 YNFKEQ. V was trimmed by 3 bases and J by 7 bases, leaving 13 bases between them. This CDR3 region has 14 residues. For the CDR3, the DNA is TGTGCCAGCAGCCAGTATTTGGGAGACCAGCCCCAGCATTTT. It translates to CASSQYLGDQPQHF.

The chain employs TRBV6-5 and TRBJ2-1, with 7 bases lining up with TRBD2. Trimming took 6 bases from V and 3 from J; bases not matched to a gene: 2. Germline V gene lookup returns CDR1 MNHEY and CDR2 SVGAGI. This CDR3 has 13 amino acids. CDR3 region: CASSWDYYNEQFF. The CDR3 DNA sequence: TGTGCCAGCAGCTGGGACTACTACAATGAGCAGTTCTTC.

This chain links TRBV5-6 with TRBJ2-2; no definite D call. This CDR3 region has 15 residues. V was clipped by 2 bases and J by 3 bases, with 11 bases between them. Per the germline V gene, CDR1 is SGHDT and CDR2 is YYEEEE. CDR3 region: CASSLKAKDTGELFF. The CDR3 DNA sequence: TGTGCCAGCAGCTTAAAGGCTAAGGACACCGGGGAGCTGTTTTTT. The complete variable domain, with remaining parts taken from reference TRBV5-6 and TRBJ2-2, reads DAGVTQSPTHLIKTRGQQVTLRCSPKSGHDTVSWYQQALGQGPQFIFQYYEEEERQRGNFPDRFSGHQFPNYSSELNVNALLLGDSALYLCASSLKAKDTGELFFGEGSRLTVL.

The chain joins TRBV19 to TRBJ2-6, with TRBD1 matching 7 bases. Losses at the gene ends were 5 bases for V and 4 bases for J; bases not matched to a gene: 8. Germline-derived CDR1 and CDR2 are LNHDA and SQIVND (reference sequence). The CDR3 is made up of 16 amino acids. The CDR3 DNA sequence: TGTGCCAGTAGTTTCCCAGACAGGGTAGGGGCCAACGTCCTGACTTTC. This encodes CASSFPDRVGANVLTF.

The chain recombines TRBV27 with TRBJ2-3; no definite D call. Germline V lookup: CDR1 MNHEY, CDR2 SMNVEV (reference sequence). The CDR3 consists of 14 residues. V shed 1 base and J shed 1 base, with 6 bases lying between them. CDR3 nucleotides: TGTGCCAGCAGTTTATTTGTGGGCACAGATACGCAGTATTTT. Protein sequence: CASSLFVGTDTQYF.

The chain has TRBV7-9 and TRBJ2-6, with TRBD1 identical over 7 bases. The junction had 12 bases not matched to a gene; V was cut back by 6 bases and J by 4 bases. Germline lookup yields CDR1 SEHNR and CDR2 FQNEAQ (reference sequence). This CDR3 is built from 17 residues. The CDR3 DNA reads TGTGCCAGCAGTCCGACGGGACAGTTTACAGGGGCCAACGTCCTGACTTTC. Amino acids: CASSPTGQFTGANVLTF.

The V gene is TRBV13, the J gene TRBJ2-7; D is possibly TRBD1 or TRBD2 (5 bases each). Germline CDR1 PRHDT, CDR2 FYEKMQ (reference sequence). V was pared by 5 bases and J by 3 bases, with 11 bases between. The CDR3 runs to 13 residues. The CDR3 reads CASSRDRGYEQYF. CDR3 bases: TGTGCCAGCAGCCGGGACCGAGGCTACGAGCAGTACTTC.

This clone appeared a few times. CDR3 bases: TGTGCCAGCAGCTCAACAGAAGGAGAGACCCAGTACTTC. Its translation: CASSSTEGETQYF. The rearrangement links TRBV11-3 to TRBJ2-5; D is unresolved. The V gene's germline CDR1 is SGHNT and CDR2 YENEEA. Trimming pared 4 bases from V and 4 bases from J, leaving 10 bases between. The CDR3 is 13 amino acids.

The rearrangement links TRBV28 to TRBJ2-1; tentatively, D is TRBD2 (6 bases). The CDR3 covers 13 residues. CDR1 is MDHEN and CDR2 is SYDVKM in the germline V gene. Trimming stripped 3 bases from V and 6 bases from J, with 9 bases between. The CDR3 nucleotides are TGTGCCAGCAGTTTCCGGACTATCAATGAGCAGTTCTTC. It specifies CASSFRTINEQFF.

This clone came up once. This chain joins TRBV19 and TRBJ2-1, with 7 bases fitting TRBD2. CDR1 and CDR2 (germline): LNHDA, SQIVND (reference sequence). The V and J ends lost 1 base and 6 bases, in that order; junction bases with no gene match: 3. This CDR3 comprises 14 residues. CDR3 region: CASSIGGGGNEQFF. The CDR3 DNA sequence: TGTGCCAGTAGTATAGGTGGCGGGGGCAATGAGCAGTTCTTC.

The chain uses TRBV19 and TRBJ1-5, with a weak D call TRBD1 (5 bases). CDR3 length: 13 amino acids. CDR1 is LNHDA and CDR2 is SQIVND in the germline V gene (reference sequence). V lost 10 bases and J lost 4, with 14 bases in between. The CDR3 coding sequence is TGTGCCACTCGGACAACGCCAAATCAGCCCCAGCATTTT. Protein: CATRTTPNQPQHF.

This chain links TRBV5-1 with TRBJ1-2; 7 bases map to TRBD1. The length of the CDR3 is 14 residues. Trimming took 2 bases from V and 4 from J; bases not matched to a gene: 5. Germline assignment: CDR1 SGHRS and CDR2 YFSETQ. CDR3 residues: CASSFTGDFYGYTF. CDR3 DNA: TGCGCCAGCAGCTTCACAGGGGACTTCTATGGCTACACCTTC.

This clone was picked up one time. The V gene is TRBV9, the J gene TRBJ2-3; 7 bases line up with TRBD2. This CDR3 contains 16 residues. Germline trimming cut 3 bases from V and 4 bases from J; bases unmatched to any gene: 11. Germline CDR1 and CDR2: SGDLS and YYNGEE. In nucleotides, the CDR3 is TGTGCCAGCAGCGCTGGGGCGGCGGGAGCTTCAGATACGCAGTATTTT. This translates into CASSAGAAGASDTQYF. Supplemented by reference TRBV9 and TRBJ2-3, the full variable domain reads DSGVTQTPKHLITATGQRVTLRCSPRSGDLSVYWYQQSLDQGLQFLIQYYNGEERAKGNILERFSAQQFPDLHSELNLSSLELGDSALYFCASSAGAAGASDTQYFGPGTRLTVL.

This sequence joins TRBV9 and TRBJ2-2, with D hard to call. CDR3 size: 16 residues. With 4 bases removed from V and 6 bases from J, the gap between germline ends came to 19 bases. Germline assignment: CDR1 SGDLS and CDR2 YYNGEE. Written as DNA, the CDR3 is TGTGCCAGCAGCTTAGACCCTTCGGCGTCGGCCGGGGAGCTGTTTTTT. Protein sequence: CASSLDPSASAGELFF.

The chain uses TRBV29-1 and TRBJ2-1; D is perhaps TRBD2 (6 bases). Trimming removed 4 bases at V and 7 bases at J, with 11 bases between. The CDR3 is made up of 12 amino acids. Germline CDR1 is SQVTM and CDR2 is ANQGSEA. The CDR3 bases are TGCAGCGTTGTCCCTCGGGGGAATGAGCAGTTCTTC. This translates into CSVVPRGNEQFF.

A word on this clone: The junction departs from the called germline gene at one end, perhaps through a read error. The chain links TRBV7-7 to TRBJ2-1; TRBD2 matches at 8 bases. CDR3 size: 13 residues. Germline CDR1 SSHAT, CDR2 FNYEAQ (reference sequence). In nucleotides, the CDR3 is TGTGCTAGCAGCTTCTCTAGCGGGAATGAGCAGTTCTTC. It specifies CASSFSSGNEQFF.

The chain joins TRBV6-4 to TRBJ2-7; D uncertain. Germline V gene data show CDR1 as MRHNA and CDR2 as SNTAGT. Trimming stripped 0 bases from V and 5 bases from J, with 5 bases between. This CDR3 region has 12 residues. CDR3 sequence reads: CASSDSEDEQYF. DNA for the CDR3: TGTGCCAGCAGTGACTCCGAGGACGAGCAGTACTTC.

The chain joins TRBV6-6 to TRBJ1-2, with 10 bases fitting TRBD1. CDR1 and CDR2 (germline): MNHNY, SVGAGI (reference sequence). V shed 11 bases and J 5 bases; nucleotides not matched to a gene: 5. The CDR3 contains 12 residues. CDR3 nucleotide sequence: TGTGCCCTGGGGGACAGGGGTTATGGCTACACCTTC. It codes for CALGDRGYGYTF.

This chain links TRBV28 with TRBJ2-3; 13 positions match TRBD2. The junction had 14 bases not matched to a gene; V was cut back by 6 bases and J by 2 bases. This CDR3 comprises 19 residues. Germline V gives CDR1 MDHEN, CDR2 SYDVKM. The CDR3 DNA reads as TGTGCCAGCAGACAACCGGGACTAGCGGGAAATGAATCCACAGATACGCAGTATTTT. Amino acid sequence: CASRQPGLAGNESTDTQYF.

V usage is TRBV29-1 and J usage is TRBJ2-1; D possibly corresponds to TRBD1 (6 bases). With 5 bases removed from V and 7 bases from J, the gap between germline ends came to 12 bases. The germline V gene has CDR1 SQVTM and CDR2 ANQGSEA. The CDR3 contains 12 residues. CDR3 amino acids: CSVLAQGNEQFF. The CDR3 DNA reads TGCAGCGTTTTGGCACAGGGAAATGAGCAGTTCTTC.